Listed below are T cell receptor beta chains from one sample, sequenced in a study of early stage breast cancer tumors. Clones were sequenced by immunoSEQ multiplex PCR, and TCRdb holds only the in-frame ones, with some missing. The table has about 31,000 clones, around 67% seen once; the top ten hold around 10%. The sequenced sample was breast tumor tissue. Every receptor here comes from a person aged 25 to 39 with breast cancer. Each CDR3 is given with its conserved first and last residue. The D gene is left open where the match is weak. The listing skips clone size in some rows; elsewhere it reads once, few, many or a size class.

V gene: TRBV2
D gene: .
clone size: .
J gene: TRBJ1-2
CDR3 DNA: TGTGCCAGCAGTGGCGAAGGGGAAGGATATGGCTACACCTTC
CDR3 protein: CASSGEGEGYGYTF

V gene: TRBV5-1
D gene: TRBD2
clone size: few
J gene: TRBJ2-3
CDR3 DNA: TGCGCCAGCAGCTGGGTGACTAGCGGGACGGCAGATACGCAGTATTTT
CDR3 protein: CASSWVTSGTADTQYF

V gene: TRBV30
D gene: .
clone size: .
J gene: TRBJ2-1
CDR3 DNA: TGTGCCTGGCTAGGTAGCAATGAGCAGTTCTTC
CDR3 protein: CAWLGSNEQFF

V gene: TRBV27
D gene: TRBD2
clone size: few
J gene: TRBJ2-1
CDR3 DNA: TGTGCCAGCAGGTCGGGGCTAGCGGGTTACAATGAGCAGTTCTTC
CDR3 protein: CASRSGLAGYNEQFF

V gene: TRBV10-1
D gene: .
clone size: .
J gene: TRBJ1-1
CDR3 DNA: TGCGCCAGCAGTGCTACGGCTAGTAGGACTGAAGCTTTCTTT
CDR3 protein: CASSATASRTEAFF

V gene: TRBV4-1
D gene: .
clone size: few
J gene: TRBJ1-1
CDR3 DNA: TGCGCCAGCAGCCAAGAAGAAAGTCCCCGCTCCACTGAAGCTTTCTTT
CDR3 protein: CASSQEESPRSTEAFF

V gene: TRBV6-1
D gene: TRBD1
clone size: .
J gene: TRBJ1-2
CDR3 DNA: TGTGCCACATTACAGGGGGACTATGGCTACACCTTC
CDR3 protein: CATLQGDYGYTF

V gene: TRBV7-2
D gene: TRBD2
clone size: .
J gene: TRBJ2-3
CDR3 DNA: TGTGCCAGCAGCTTAGTCGCGGGAGAGGGCACAGATACGCAGTATTTT
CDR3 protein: CASSLVAGEGTDTQYF

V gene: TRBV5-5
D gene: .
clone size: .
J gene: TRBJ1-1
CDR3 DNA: TGTGCCAGCAGCTTGTATAGTGGAAGGAGCCCTGAAGCTTTCTTT
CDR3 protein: CASSLYSGRSPEAFF

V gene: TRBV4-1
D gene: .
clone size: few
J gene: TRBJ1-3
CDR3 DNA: TGCGCCAGCAGCCAAGGACCCGACCGAAACACCATATATTTT
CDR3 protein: CASSQGPDRNTIYF

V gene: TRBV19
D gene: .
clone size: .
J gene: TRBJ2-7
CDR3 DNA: TGTGCCAGTAGTATCCGGGTCCCCTACGAGCAGTACTTC
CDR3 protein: CASSIRVPYEQYF

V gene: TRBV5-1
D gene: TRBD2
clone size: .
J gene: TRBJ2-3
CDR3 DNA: TGCGCCAGCAGCTCGGACCGGACTACCTCGGGAGGGCAGTATTTT
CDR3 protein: CASSSDRTTSGGQYF

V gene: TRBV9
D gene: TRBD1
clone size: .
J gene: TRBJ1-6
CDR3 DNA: TGTGCCAGCAGCGCCCTTGGGACAGGGATCGGACGGTCACCCCTCCACTTT
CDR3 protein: CASSALGTGIGRSPLHF

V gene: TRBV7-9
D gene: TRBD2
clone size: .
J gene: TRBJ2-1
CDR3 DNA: TGTGCCAGCAGCCCCGGGACTAGCCCTTTTTACAATGAGCAGTTCTTC
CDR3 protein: CASSPGTSPFYNEQFF

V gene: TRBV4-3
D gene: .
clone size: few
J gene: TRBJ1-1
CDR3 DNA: TGCGCCAGCAGCCGCGGGGAGTCGAACACTGAAGCTTTCTTT
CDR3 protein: CASSRGESNTEAFF

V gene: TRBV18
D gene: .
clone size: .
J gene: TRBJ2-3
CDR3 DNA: TGTGCCAGCTCACCACCGTCTACGTGGGAGCAGTATTTT
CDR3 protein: CASSPPSTWEQYF

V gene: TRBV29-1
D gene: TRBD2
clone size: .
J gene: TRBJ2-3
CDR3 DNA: TGCAGCGTTGACCAAGCGGGAGGGCCTCATACGCAGTATTTT
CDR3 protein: CSVDQAGGPHTQYF

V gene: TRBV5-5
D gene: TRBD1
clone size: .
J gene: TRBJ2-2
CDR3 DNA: TGTGCCAGCAGCGCAAACAGGGGTAACACCGGGGAGCTGTTTTTT
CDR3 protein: CASSANRGNTGELFF

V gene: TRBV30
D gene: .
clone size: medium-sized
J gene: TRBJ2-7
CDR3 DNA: TGTGCCTGGACAACAGGGGGCGGGGGGGAGCAGTACTTC
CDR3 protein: CAWTTGGGGEQYF

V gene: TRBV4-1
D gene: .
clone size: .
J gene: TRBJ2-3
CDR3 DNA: TGCGCCAGCAGCCAAGATGAGGGCTCCACAGATACGCAGTATTTT
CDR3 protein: CASSQDEGSTDTQYF

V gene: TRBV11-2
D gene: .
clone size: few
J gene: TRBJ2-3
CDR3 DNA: TGTGCCAGCAGCCCCGGGGCAGATACGCAGTATTTT
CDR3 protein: CASSPGADTQYF

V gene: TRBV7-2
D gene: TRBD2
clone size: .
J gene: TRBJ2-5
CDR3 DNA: TGTGCCAGCAGCATGGGACTAGCGGGAGCGGAGACCCAGTACTTC
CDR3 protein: CASSMGLAGAETQYF

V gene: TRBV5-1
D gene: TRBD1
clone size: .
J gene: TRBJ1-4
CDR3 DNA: TGCGCCAGCAGCTGGGGGACAGCAGATGAAAAACTGTTTTTT
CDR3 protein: CASSWGTADEKLFF

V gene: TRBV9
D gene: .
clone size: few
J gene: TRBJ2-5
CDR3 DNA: TGTGCCAGCAGCGACGCGCAGGGCGGCGTTGGGGAGACCCAGTACTTC
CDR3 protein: CASSDAQGGVGETQYF

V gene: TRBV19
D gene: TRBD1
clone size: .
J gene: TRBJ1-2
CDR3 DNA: TGTGCCAGTAGTCGCGGGGACAGGTGGAACTATGGCTACACCTTC
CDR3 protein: CASSRGDRWNYGYTF